The source of this T cell receptor beta chain is a study of CD8+ T cells in alopecia areata. Extracted from the samples, RNA was reverse transcribed into cDNA to serve as the sequencing template. TCRdb's copy holds only in-frame clones and misses some; the assay was immunoSEQ multiplex PCR. The sample includes thousands of clones, none of them occurring once. This clone was counted ten times or more. Mouse gene names apply. The sequenced fragment ends 4 residues before the CDR3 boundary, so the rest is inferred from the germline J gene. V shed 4 bases and J shed 1 base, with 7 bases lying between them. CDR3 length equals 14 residues. CDR1 is LGHNA and CDR2 is YNLKQL in the germline V gene (reference sequence).

J is TRBJ2-2 and V is TRBV5; D is possibly TRBD1 (6 bases). Material for sequencing was lesional skin. The TCR was taken from a C3H/HeJ mouse with alopecia areata. Mice of this strain are of MHC haplotype H2-k. The sequenced part of the CDR3 DNA is TGTGCCAGCAGCCCGGGACAAAACACCGGG. Translated, it gives CASSPGQNTG. The full CDR3 protein reads CASSPGQNTGQLYF.